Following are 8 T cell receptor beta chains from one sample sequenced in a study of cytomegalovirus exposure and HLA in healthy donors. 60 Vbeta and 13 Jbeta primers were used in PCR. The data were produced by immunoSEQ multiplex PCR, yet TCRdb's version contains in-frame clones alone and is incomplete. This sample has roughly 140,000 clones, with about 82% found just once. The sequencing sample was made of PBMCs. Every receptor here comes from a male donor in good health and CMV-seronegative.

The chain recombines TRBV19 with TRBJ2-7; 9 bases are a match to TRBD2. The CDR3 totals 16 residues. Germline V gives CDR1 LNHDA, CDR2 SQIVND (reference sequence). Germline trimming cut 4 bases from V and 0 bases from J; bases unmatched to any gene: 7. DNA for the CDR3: TGTGCCAGTAGTACGCTAGCGGGAACGCTCTCCTACGAGCAGTACTTC. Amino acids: CASSTLAGTLSYEQYF. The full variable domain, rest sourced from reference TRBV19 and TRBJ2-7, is DGGITQSPKYLFRKEGQNVTLSCEQNLNHDAMYWYRQDPGQGLRLIYYSQIVNDFQKGDIAEGYSVSREKKESFPLTVTSAQKNPTAFYLCASSTLAGTLSYEQYFGPGTRLTVT.

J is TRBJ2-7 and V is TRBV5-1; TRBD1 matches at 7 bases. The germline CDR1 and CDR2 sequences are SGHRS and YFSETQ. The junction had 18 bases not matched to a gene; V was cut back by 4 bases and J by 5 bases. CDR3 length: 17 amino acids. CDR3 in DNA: TGCGCCAGCAGCGAGGGACAGCCTACGGGGATGATGAACGAGCAGTACTTC. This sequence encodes CASSEGQPTGMMNEQYF.

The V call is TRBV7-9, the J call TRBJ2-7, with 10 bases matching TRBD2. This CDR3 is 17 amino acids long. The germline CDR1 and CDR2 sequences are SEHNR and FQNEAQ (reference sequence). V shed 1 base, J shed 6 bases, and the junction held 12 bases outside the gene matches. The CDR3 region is CASSLEYTAGGQSEQYF. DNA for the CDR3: TGTGCCAGCAGCTTAGAATATACAGCGGGGGGGCAATCCGAGCAGTACTTC.

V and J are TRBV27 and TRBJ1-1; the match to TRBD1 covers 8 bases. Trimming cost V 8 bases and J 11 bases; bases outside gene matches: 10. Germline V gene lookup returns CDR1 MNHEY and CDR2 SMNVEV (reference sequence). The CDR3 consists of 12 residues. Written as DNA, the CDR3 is TGTGCCAGCGGACAGGGCGGCATTCGGGCTTTCTTT. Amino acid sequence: CASGQGGIRAFF.

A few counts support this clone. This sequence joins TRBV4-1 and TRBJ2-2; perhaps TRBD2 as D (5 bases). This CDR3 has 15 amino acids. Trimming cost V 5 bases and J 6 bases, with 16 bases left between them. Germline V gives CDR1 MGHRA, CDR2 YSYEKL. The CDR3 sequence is CASSESAGRAGELFF. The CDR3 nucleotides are TGCGCCAGCAGCGAGAGTGCCGGGCGGGCCGGGGAGCTGTTTTTT.

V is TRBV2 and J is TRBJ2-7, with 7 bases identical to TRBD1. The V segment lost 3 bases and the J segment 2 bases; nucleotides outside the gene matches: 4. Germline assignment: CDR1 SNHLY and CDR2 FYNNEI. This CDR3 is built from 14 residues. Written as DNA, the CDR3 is TGTGCCAGCAGTGACTTGGACAGGACCTACGAGCAGTACTTC. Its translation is CASSDLDRTYEQYF.

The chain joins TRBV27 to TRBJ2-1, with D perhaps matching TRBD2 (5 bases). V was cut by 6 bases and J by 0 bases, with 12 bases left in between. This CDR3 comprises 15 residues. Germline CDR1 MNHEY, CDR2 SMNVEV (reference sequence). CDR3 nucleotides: TGTGCCAGCAGGGAGGAAACCAGCTCCTACAATGAGCAGTTCTTC. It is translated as CASREETSSYNEQFF.

CDR3 sequence: CASSIDRLGGQGGYTF. DNA of the CDR3: TGTGCCAGTAGTATAGATCGCCTAGGTGGCCAAGGAGGCTACACCTTC. The chain uses TRBV19 and TRBJ1-2; D is ambiguous. The CDR3 is 16 residues long. Trimming removed 0 bases from V and 8 bases from J, with 19 bases in between. Germline V CDR1 and CDR2: LNHDA, SQIVND (reference sequence).